This record looks at one TCR beta chain sequence and its context. This clonotype has just one count. No cognate antigen has been identified for it. Qualities for individual bases were not recorded, and no much larger clone is one base off. A lone read offers only weak evidence. The data were obtained in a study of CD8 T cells in Susac syndrome (dated by TCRdb to the late 2010s). With regard to the full study: Whether CD8+ T cell activation and differentiation in Susac syndrome was antigen driven was tested using repertoire sequencing.

V and J are trimmed by 0 bases and 1 base, and the gene matches miss 3 bases of the junction. The germline V gene encodes CDR1 SGHRS and CDR2 YFSETQ. Taken from cysteine to phenylalanine, the CDR3 has 15 residues. The read is trimmed to its CDR3 DNA, 45 bases read in frame from base 1. Peripheral blood CD8+ and CD4+ T cells from healthy donors, Susac syndrome patients and multiple sclerosis patients were profiled by high-throughput TCR beta sequencing. Treatment-naive patients with stable or active relapsing-remitting disease fulfilling revised McDonald criteria were used as multiple sclerosis controls. Bulk CD8+ and CD4+ T cells were purified magnetically by negative isolation, whereas CD8+ TEMRA cells were enriched by FACS. Blood was drawn into EDTA tubes, processed within 24 hours, and PBMCs were isolated by density gradient centrifugation. PBMCs intended for TCR sequencing were cryopreserved in liquid nitrogen and thawed later in a water bath at 37 degrees C. A purity of at least 90% was achieved for sorted or isolated CD4+, CD8+ and CD8+ TEMRA cells.

Study-wide conclusions, independent of this receptor: The number of individuals in the TCR sequencing and HLA analysis was acknowledged as relatively small.

RNA was extracted with the RNeasy kit and roughly 0.45 to 1 ug was reverse transcribed using random hexamers. TCR beta CDR3 regions were amplified with the immunoSEQ multiplex PCR assay covering 54 Vbeta and 13 Jbeta segments. PCR amplification bias was corrected using a synthetic template baseline for primer optimization and computational correction. As for the authors' bioinformatics: Only productive sequences were kept, with reads annotated to V, D and J genes according to IMGT and analyzed in immunoSEQ Analyzer. To calculate clonality, Shannon entropy was normalized by log2 of the number of productive unique sequences and then subtracted from one. For each patient and control, public and private clones were evaluated within the 100 most prevalent clones. A clone was defined as Susac-specific if it was absent from the healthy and MS cohorts, from roughly 980 published viral clones and from other ImmuneACCESS disease sequences. TCRdb reanalyzed the raw reads on its own, using fastp at Q25 for trimming and MiXCR for clone calling, and kept in-frame beta chains. Rows merge per CDR3 protein into single entries with the most common DNA and genes. In this record, the V and J calls reflect TCRdb's handling and not the investigators' own analysis. The sample data list 200,000 to 250,000 distinct CDR3 sequences, and roughly 96% of these were observed just once. 0.095% of the sample rests with the top ten.

The sequence links TRBV5-1 to TRBJ1-1; TRBD1 fits 7 bases in the junction. This receptor was obtained from a human donor with multiple sclerosis. The sequencing input was CD4+ T cells from PBMCs. This receptor has the CDR3 CASSLDGDRNTEAFF. The nucleotides read TGCGCCAGCAGCTTGGATGGGGACAGGAACACTGAAGCTTTCTTT. With the portions outside the CDR3 filled from the reference TRBV5-1 and TRBJ1-1 genes, the complete variable region becomes KAGVTQTPRYLIKTRGQQVTLSCSPISGHRSVSWYQQTPGQGLQFLFEYFSETQRNKGNFPGRFSGRQFSNSRSEMNVSTLELGDSALYLCASSLDGDRNTEAFFGQGTRLTVV.